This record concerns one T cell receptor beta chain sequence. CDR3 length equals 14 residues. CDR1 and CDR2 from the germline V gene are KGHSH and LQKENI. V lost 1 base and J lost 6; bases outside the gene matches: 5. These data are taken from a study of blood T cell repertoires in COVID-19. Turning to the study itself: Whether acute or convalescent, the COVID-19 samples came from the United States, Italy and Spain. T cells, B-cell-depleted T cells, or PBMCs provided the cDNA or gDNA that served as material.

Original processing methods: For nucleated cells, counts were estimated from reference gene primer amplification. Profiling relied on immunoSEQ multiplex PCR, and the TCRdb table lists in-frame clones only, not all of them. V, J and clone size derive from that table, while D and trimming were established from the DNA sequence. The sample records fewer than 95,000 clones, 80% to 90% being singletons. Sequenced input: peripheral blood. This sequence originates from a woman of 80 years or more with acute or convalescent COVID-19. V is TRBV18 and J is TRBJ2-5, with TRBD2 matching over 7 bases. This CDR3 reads CASSPRGGWQTQYF. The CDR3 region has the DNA TGTGCCAGCTCACCACGGGGGGGATGGCAGACCCAGTACTTC.